The 26 T cell receptor beta chains listed next were all sequenced from one sample in a study of cytomegalovirus exposure and HLA in healthy donors. 13 Jbeta primers and 60 Vbeta primers were used for the PCR. TCRdb's copy holds only in-frame clones and misses some; the assay was immunoSEQ multiplex PCR. The sample lists over 100,000 clones, roughly 83% occurring once. Sequencing input: PBMCs. Source of these receptors: a woman under 30 in good health and CMV-seropositive.

V is TRBV6-5 and J is TRBJ2-3; 9 bases agree with TRBD1. The J segment lost 5 bases and the V segment lost 4 bases, leaving 4 bases of the junction unmatched. Looked up from germline, CDR1 is MNHEY and CDR2 is SVGAGI. The CDR3 sequence is 14 residues long. CDR3 in DNA: TGTGCCAGCAGTTTCCGGACAGGGGTAGATACGCAGTATTTT. It encodes CASSFRTGVDTQYF.

The rearrangement uses TRBV7-3 and TRBJ2-5, with 10 positions matching TRBD2. Germline lookup yields CDR1 SGHTA and CDR2 FQGTGA. V trimming: 4 bases; J trimming: 4 bases; junction bases outside the gene matches: 0. CDR3 size: 13 residues. In DNA, the CDR3 is TGTGCCAGCAGCTCTAGCGGGAGAGAGACCCAGTACTTC. The encoded protein is CASSSSGRETQYF.

The chain links TRBV6-1 to TRBJ2-7; D is unclear. V lost 5 bases and J 6 bases, leaving 20 bases between the germline ends. The CDR3 has 15 residues. Per the germline V gene, CDR1 is MNHNS and CDR2 is SASEGT. The CDR3 DNA sequence: TGTGCCAGCAGTTCCACTCCCGAATCCCGACTCGAGCAGTACTTC. This encodes CASSSTPESRLEQYF.

The chain recombines TRBV9 with TRBJ1-5; 8 bases map to TRBD1. Germline V lookup: CDR1 SGDLS, CDR2 YYNGEE. With 3 bases clipped from V and 5 bases from J, the junction kept 7 bases outside the gene matches. There are 15 residues in the CDR3. CDR3 DNA: TGTGCCAGCAGCGGTGGACAGGGTGAGGATCAGCCCCAGCATTTT. This codes for CASSGGQGEDQPQHF. Complete variable domain (other parts from reference TRBV9 and TRBJ1-5): DSGVTQTPKHLITATGQRVTLRCSPRSGDLSVYWYQQSLDQGLQFLIQYYNGEERAKGNILERFSAQQFPDLHSELNLSSLELGDSALYFCASSGGQGEDQPQHFGDGTRLSIL.

This chain joins TRBV10-3 and TRBJ2-1, with 11 bases identical to TRBD2. The V and J ends lost 6 bases and 3 bases, in that order; junction bases with no gene match: 7. Germline loops: CDR1 ENHRY, CDR2 SYGVKD. The CDR3 covers 16 residues. In nucleotides, the CDR3 is TGTGCCATCAGCACGACTAGCGGGACTGGCTACAATGAGCAGTTCTTC. It yields the protein CAISTTSGTGYNEQFF.

The chain employs TRBV2 and TRBJ2-3; TRBD1 matches at 9 bases. V was pared by 1 base and J by 6 bases, with 2 bases of the junction left unmatched. Germline values: CDR1 SNHLY, CDR2 FYNNEI. The CDR3 has 14 residues. The CDR3: CASSEGTGEDTQYF. CDR3 nucleotides: TGTGCCAGCAGTGAAGGGACAGGGGAGGATACGCAGTATTTT. Full variable domain (remainder filled in from reference TRBV2 and TRBJ2-3): EPEVTQTPSHQVTQMGQEVILRCVPISNHLYFYWYRQILGQKVEFLVSFYNNEISEKSEIFDDQFSVERPDGSNFTLKIRSTKLEDSAMYFCASSEGTGEDTQYFGPGTRLTVL.

This clone has a handful of counts. The chain is built from TRBV28 and TRBJ1-4; TRBD1 matches at 7 bases. This CDR3 has 15 amino acids. The V segment lost 4 bases and the J segment 3 bases; nucleotides outside the gene matches: 5. CDR1 is MDHEN and CDR2 is SYDVKM in the germline V gene. The CDR3 reads CASSYYRGANEKLFF. DNA of the CDR3: TGTGCCAGCAGTTACTACAGGGGAGCTAATGAAAAACTGTTTTTT. Variable domain in full (rest from reference TRBV28 and TRBJ1-4): DVKVTQSSRYLVKRTGEKVFLECVQDMDHENMFWYRQDPGLGLRLIYFSYDVKMKEKGDIPEGYSVSREKKERFSLILESASTNQTSMYLCASSYYRGANEKLFFGSGTQLSVL.

The genes are TRBV6-5 and TRBJ1-5; D unresolved. CDR1 MNHEY and CDR2 SVGAGI come from the germline V gene. The CDR3 contains 14 residues. The V gene lost 0 bases and the J gene lost 4 bases, with 7 bases spanning the gap. CDR3: CASSYSLENQPQHF. CDR3 nucleotide sequence: TGTGCCAGCAGTTACTCGTTAGAGAATCAGCCCCAGCATTTT.

V gene TRBV6-6 combines with J gene TRBJ2-7; D perhaps matches TRBD2 (6 bases). Germline values: CDR1 MNHNY, CDR2 SVGAGI (reference sequence). The CDR3 covers 13 residues. V was trimmed by 5 bases and J by 2 bases, leaving 10 bases between them. For the CDR3, the DNA is TGTGCCAGCAGTCTTGGGACTGCCTACGAGCAGTACTTC. Its protein product is CASSLGTAYEQYF.

The chain uses TRBV6-5 and TRBJ2-3; a possible D gene is TRBD1 (6 bases). V lost 9 bases, J lost 10 bases, and 17 bases lay in between. CDR1 is MNHEY, CDR2 SVGAGI, per germline. The CDR3 is made up of 12 amino acids. CDR3 protein: CASRQQGMAQYF. DNA for the CDR3: TGTGCCAGTCGTCAACAGGGAATGGCGCAGTATTTT.

This sequence joins TRBV6-1 and TRBJ2-3, with a tentative D call TRBD1 (5 bases). The V and J ends lost 0 bases and 4 bases respectively, with 8 bases between them. CDR1 is MNHNS and CDR2 is SASEGT in the germline V gene. CDR3 length equals 14 residues. CDR3 sequence reads: CASSEAGAPDTQYF. DNA of the CDR3: TGTGCCAGCAGTGAAGCAGGGGCTCCAGATACGCAGTATTTT.

The chain links TRBV10-2 to TRBJ2-5, with TRBD2 matching over 9 bases. Trimming at V came to 10 bases and at J to 4 bases, leaving 10 bases not matched to a gene. Germline V gene data show CDR1 as WSHSY and CDR2 as SAAADI. This CDR3 has 14 amino acids. CDR3 sequence (DNA): TGCGCCACCTCTGCACTAGCGGGTCGAGAGACCCAGTACTTC. Translating it yields CATSALAGRETQYF.

V gene TRBV6-5 combines with J gene TRBJ2-3; 11 bases are a match to TRBD2. V shed 7 bases, J shed 12 bases, and the junction held 12 bases outside the gene matches. CDR1 is MNHEY and CDR2 is SVGAGI in the germline V gene. This CDR3 has 14 amino acids. In DNA form, the CDR3 reads TGTGCCAGCAAATTTACCGGGACTAGCGGAACCCAGTATTTT. Amino acids: CASKFTGTSGTQYF.

The chain combines TRBV11-3 with TRBJ1-2, with 7 bases lining up with TRBD1. The CDR3 covers 16 residues. Per germline, CDR1 SGHNT and CDR2 YENEEA. Trimming took 0 bases from V and 5 from J; bases not matched to a gene: 9. CDR3 loop: CASSLEGRQGNYGYTF. The CDR3 DNA is TGTGCCAGCAGCTTAGAAGGGAGACAGGGAAATTATGGCTACACCTTC.

The rearrangement links TRBV7-3 to TRBJ2-1; 12 nucleotides match TRBD2. The germline CDR1 and CDR2 sequences are SGHTA and FQGTGA. The trim removed 3 bases at V and 7 bases at J, leaving 4 bases unmatched. CDR3 length: 15 amino acids. The CDR3, as DNA: TGTGCCAGCAGCTTTGGCCTAGCGGGAGGGAATGAGCAGTTCTTC. Its protein product is CASSFGLAGGNEQFF.

This clone showed up just once. This chain links TRBV6-5 with TRBJ2-2, with D possibly matching TRBD2 (6 bases). CDR3 length equals 15 residues. Per germline, CDR1 MNHEY and CDR2 SVGAGI. Trimming took 6 bases from V and 2 from J, leaving 13 bases between them. The CDR3 coding sequence is TGTGCCAGCAGAGAACCGGGACTCAACACCGGGGAGCTGTTTTTT. As protein: CASREPGLNTGELFF.

The chain recombines TRBV9 with TRBJ1-4, with D perhaps matching TRBD1 (5 bases). Germline CDR1 reads SGDLS; CDR2 reads YYNGEE. Deletions cut 3 bases from V and 8 bases from J, with 17 bases between. This CDR3 comprises 15 residues. The DNA of the CDR3 is TGTGCCAGCAGCGGGTTGGAGAAGGGGAAGGAAAAACTGTTTTTT. It encodes CASSGLEKGKEKLFF. Supplemented by reference TRBV9 and TRBJ1-4, the full variable domain reads DSGVTQTPKHLITATGQRVTLRCSPRSGDLSVYWYQQSLDQGLQFLIQYYNGEERAKGNILERFSAQQFPDLHSELNLSSLELGDSALYFCASSGLEKGKEKLFFGSGTQLSVL.

The CDR3 DNA reads TGCGCCAGCAGCCAAGGGCCGGGACAGGGTAGGTACGAGCAGTACTTC. Residues: CASSQGPGQGRYEQYF. This chain uses TRBV4-1 with TRBJ2-7, with TRBD1 matching 9 bases. The trim removed 1 base at V and 4 bases at J, leaving 8 bases unmatched. In germline, CDR1 is MGHRA, CDR2 YSYEKL. CDR3 size: 16 residues.

This clone was observed a single time. This chain links TRBV6-5 with TRBJ2-7, with TRBD1 identical over 9 bases. With 6 bases clipped from V and 1 base from J, the junction kept 4 bases outside the gene matches. CDR3 length: 14 residues. Germline V gene sequence: CDR1 MNHEY, CDR2 SVGAGI. The CDR3 nucleotides are TGTGCCAGCAGGAAGGACAGGGGATCCTACGAGCAGTACTTC. Amino acid sequence: CASRKDRGSYEQYF.

The genes are TRBV30 and TRBJ2-5; TRBD2 might be the D (6 bases). TRBJ2-7 explains the end of the DNA better; the J call may be wrong. Germline loops: CDR1 GTSNPN, CDR2 SVGIG (reference sequence). The CDR3 loop spans 13 amino acids. CDR3 residues: CAWSVGRNDEQYF. The CDR3 nucleotides read TGTGCCTGGAGTGTAGGGAGGAACGACGAGCAGTACTTC.

This rearrangement joins TRBV10-1 to TRBJ1-3; TRBD1 might be the D (5 bases). Trimming removed 10 bases from V and 0 bases from J, with 10 bases in between. Germline V gene sequence: CDR1 WNHNN, CDR2 SYGVQD (reference sequence). The CDR3 runs 13 residues. In DNA form, the CDR3 reads TGCGCCACCTCTACAGGCTCTGGAAACACCATATATTTT. It encodes CATSTGSGNTIYF.

The genes are TRBV7-6 and TRBJ2-3; no reliable D call. CDR1 is SGHVS and CDR2 is FNYEAQ in the germline V gene. Trimming stripped 2 bases from V and 0 bases from J, with 6 bases between. The CDR3 contains 14 residues. DNA of the CDR3: TGTGCCAGCAGCTTAACGGGTAGCACAGATACGCAGTATTTT. The encoded protein is CASSLTGSTDTQYF.

V and J are TRBV6-1 and TRBJ1-5; tentatively, D is TRBD1 (5 bases). There are 14 residues in the CDR3. Trimming removed 4 bases at V and 0 bases at J, with 7 bases between. Germline CDR1 MNHNS, CDR2 SASEGT. For the CDR3, the DNA is TGTGCCAGCAGTGGGACATATAGCAATCAGCCCCAGCATTTT. It codes for CASSGTYSNQPQHF.

This chain links TRBV9 with TRBJ2-2, with TRBD2 matching 12 bases. The V segment lost 3 bases and the J segment 4 bases; nucleotides outside the gene matches: 4. CDR1 and CDR2 from the germline V gene are SGDLS and YYNGEE. There are 16 residues in the CDR3. The CDR3 DNA follows: TGTGCCAGCAGCGAGAGGGGACTAGCGGGCACCGGGGAGCTGTTTTTT. Its translation is CASSERGLAGTGELFF.

This clone was found a few times. This chain links TRBV5-5 with TRBJ1-2; 7 bases match TRBD1. Germline V gene lookup returns CDR1 SGHKS and CDR2 YYEKEE (reference sequence). This CDR3 has 13 residues. With V trimmed by 4 bases and J by 6 bases, 6 bases remained unmatched. CDR3 coding DNA: TGTGCCAGCAGCCGCACAGGGGCGGATGGCTACACCTTC. The encoded protein is CASSRTGADGYTF.

The chain combines TRBV6-5 with TRBJ1-1, with 8 bases lining up with TRBD1. The V and J ends lost 7 bases and 1 base, in that order; junction bases with no gene match: 2. Germline CDR1 reads MNHEY; CDR2 reads SVGAGI. The CDR3 runs 13 residues. The CDR3 loop is CASIGTGNTEAFF. For the CDR3, the DNA is TGTGCCAGCATCGGGACAGGGAACACTGAAGCTTTCTTT.